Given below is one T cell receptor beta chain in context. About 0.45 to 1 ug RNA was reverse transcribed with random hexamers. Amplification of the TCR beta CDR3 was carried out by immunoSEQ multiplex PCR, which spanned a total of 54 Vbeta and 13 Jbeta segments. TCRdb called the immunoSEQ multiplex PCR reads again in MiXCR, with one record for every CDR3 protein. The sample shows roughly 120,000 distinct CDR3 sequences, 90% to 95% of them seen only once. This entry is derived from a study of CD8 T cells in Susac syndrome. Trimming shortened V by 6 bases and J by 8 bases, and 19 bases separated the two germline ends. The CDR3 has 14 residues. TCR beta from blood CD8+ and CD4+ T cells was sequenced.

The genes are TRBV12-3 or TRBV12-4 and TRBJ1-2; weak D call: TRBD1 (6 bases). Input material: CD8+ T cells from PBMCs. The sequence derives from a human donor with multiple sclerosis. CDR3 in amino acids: CASSDPGHPWGYTF. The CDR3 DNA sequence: TGTGCCAGCAGCGATCCGGGACACCCCTGGGGCTACACCTTC.